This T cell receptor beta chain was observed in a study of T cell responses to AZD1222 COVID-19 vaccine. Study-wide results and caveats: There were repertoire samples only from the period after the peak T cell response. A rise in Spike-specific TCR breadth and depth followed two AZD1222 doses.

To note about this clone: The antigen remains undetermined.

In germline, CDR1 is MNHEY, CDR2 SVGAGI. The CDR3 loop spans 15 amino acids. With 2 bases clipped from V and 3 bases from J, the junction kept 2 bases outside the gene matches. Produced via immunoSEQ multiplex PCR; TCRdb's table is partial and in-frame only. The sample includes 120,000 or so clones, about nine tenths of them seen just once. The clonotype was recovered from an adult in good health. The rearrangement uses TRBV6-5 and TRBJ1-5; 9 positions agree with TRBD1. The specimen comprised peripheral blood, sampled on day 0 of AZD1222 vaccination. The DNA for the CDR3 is TGTGCCAGCAGTTACGGGACAGGGCACAATCAGCCCCAGCATTTT. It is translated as CASSYGTGHNQPQHF.